This record covers a single T cell receptor (beta chain). Its matching antigen is unknown. The entry originates in a study of cytomegalovirus exposure and HLA in healthy donors. Study in general: One earlier analysis, a look at approximately 180 million T cells, found some 100 million unique TCR beta sequences. Study observations and caveats: After further analysis at a later stage, 16,951 TCR beta sequences were associated with HLA alleles at 0.05 false discovery rate.

PCR used 60 Vbeta primers and 13 Jbeta primers. Measured with immunoSEQ multiplex PCR; TCRdb has only the in-frame clones, and not every one. The sample includes fewer than 150,000 clones, 60% to 80% of them seen just once. The CDR3 consists of 16 residues. Germline CDR1 is SEHNR and CDR2 is FQNEAQ (reference sequence). V lost 1 base to trimming and J lost 4 bases; unmatched junction nucleotides: 7. The sample taken for sequencing was PBMCs. V and J are TRBV7-9 and TRBJ2-5; 9 bases are a match to TRBD1. The TCR comes from a young man in good health and CMV-seronegative. DNA of the CDR3: TGTGCCAGCAGCTTAGTTCCCGACAGGGGGGGAGAGACCCAGTACTTC. Protein sequence: CASSLVPDRGGETQYF.